Below, 8 T cell receptor beta chains from the same sample are listed, as sequenced in a study of shared clonotypes between healthy human individuals. Only in-frame clones appear in the TCRdb table, and some are missing; sequencing was by immunoSEQ multiplex PCR. Of 1,400,000 or so clones detected, less than 99% appear once; the ten largest clones hold about 0.35%. Specimen: naive CD4+ T cells sorted from blood. Subset meaning: CD45RA+ positively selected. Every receptor here comes from a man aged 25 to 40 in good health.

The genes are TRBV6-6 and TRBJ2-1, with D perhaps TRBD1 or TRBD2 (5 bases each). The CDR3 is 15 residues long. Per germline, CDR1 MNHNY and CDR2 SVGAGI (reference sequence). The ends were cut back, 2 bases at V and 0 bases at J, with 8 bases in the middle. The CDR3 region is CASSYPGTSYNEQFF. CDR3 DNA: TGTGCCAGCAGTTACCCCGGGACCTCCTACAATGAGCAGTTCTTC.

V is TRBV27 and J is TRBJ2-1, with 9 nucleotides matching TRBD2. This CDR3 region has 15 residues. Germline CDR1 is MNHEY and CDR2 is SMNVEV (reference sequence). V shed 3 bases, J shed 3 bases, and the junction held 3 bases outside the gene matches. CDR3 protein: CASSFAGGFYNEQFF. The CDR3 DNA reads TGTGCCAGCAGTTTCGCGGGAGGGTTCTACAATGAGCAGTTCTTC.

The chain couples TRBV28 to TRBJ2-7; 10 positions agree with TRBD1. CDR1 is MDHEN, CDR2 SYDVKM, per germline. J lost 2 bases, V lost 5 bases, and 6 bases had no gene match. This CDR3 has 15 residues. This CDR3 reads CASSDPGTGAYEQYF. DNA of the CDR3: TGTGCCAGCAGTGACCCCGGGACAGGGGCCTACGAGCAGTACTTC.

CDR3 sequence reads: CASSGRRTGGTEQYF. The CDR3 DNA sequence: TGTGCCAGCAGCGGCCGACGGACAGGGGGAACCGAGCAGTACTTC. The chain combines TRBV11-2 with TRBJ2-7; 10 bases align to TRBD1. The CDR3 length is 15 residues. Germline trimming cut 5 bases from V and 6 bases from J; bases unmatched to any gene: 10. The germline gives CDR1 SGHAT, CDR2 FQNNGV.

The chain has TRBV19 and TRBJ2-1, with D perhaps TRBD2 (6 bases). The germline V gene encodes CDR1 LNHDA and CDR2 SQIVND (reference sequence). Deletions cut 5 bases from V and 5 bases from J, with 16 bases between. This CDR3 has 15 amino acids. CDR3 protein: CASSATTGTHNEQFF. The CDR3 DNA reads TGTGCCAGTAGTGCCACAACCGGGACTCACAATGAGCAGTTCTTC.

The chain uses TRBV10-1 and TRBJ2-1; 7 nucleotides align to TRBD1. After removal of 9 bases from V and 5 bases from J, the junction contained 4 bases not matched to a gene. Germline CDR1 and CDR2: WNHNN and SYGVQD (reference sequence). The CDR3 runs to 12 residues. The chain's CDR3 is CASGQADNEQFF. CDR3 nucleotides: TGCGCCAGTGGACAGGCAGACAATGAGCAGTTCTTC.

This chain connects TRBV28 to TRBJ1-4, with 7 bases fitting TRBD1. V trimming: 6 bases; J trimming: 8 bases; junction bases outside the gene matches: 12. This CDR3 has 15 amino acids. CDR1 and CDR2 from the germline V gene are MDHEN and SYDVKM. The CDR3 coding sequence is TGTGCCAGCAGCCCAGGGGGGGAAGAAGGGGAAAAACTGTTTTTT. Translating it yields CASSPGGEEGEKLFF.

The chain is built from TRBV5-5 and TRBJ2-7; D ambiguous. V was shortened by 2 bases and J by 2 bases, with 11 bases between the two germline ends. Germline lookup yields CDR1 SGHKS and CDR2 YYEKEE (reference sequence). This CDR3 has 14 amino acids. CDR3 sequence: CASSFTMRPYEQYF. The CDR3 nucleotides read TGTGCCAGCAGCTTTACCATGAGACCCTACGAGCAGTACTTC.